Presented here are 19 T cell receptor beta chains from one specimen sequenced in a study of OX40 agonist ivuxolimab in advanced cancers. Using immunoSEQ multiplex PCR, the repertoire was profiled, and TCRdb retains in-frame clones only, with some absent. Of tens of thousands of clones in the sample, roughly 89% are singletons; the top ten hold around 1.6%. Source: CD4+ or CD8+ T cells sorted from blood, taken in a trial of the OX40 agonist ivuxolimab. The receptors originated from an adult with an advanced solid tumor such as melanoma, head and neck, liver or kidney cancer.

This clone was seen once. V gene TRBV19 combines with J gene TRBJ1-2, with D unresolved. V was shortened by 3 bases and J by 6 bases, with 11 bases between the two germline ends. The CDR3 totals 13 residues. The germline CDR1 and CDR2 sequences are LNHDA and SQIVND (reference sequence). CDR3 in amino acids: CASSINGRDGYTF. The DNA of the CDR3 is TGTGCCAGTAGTATTAACGGACGGGATGGCTACACCTTC.

The rearrangement joins TRBV9 to TRBJ2-7, with D perhaps TRBD2 (5 bases). V dropped 4 bases and J dropped 5 bases, with 13 bases sitting between them. Per the germline V gene, CDR1 is SGDLS and CDR2 is YYNGEE. The CDR3 has 13 residues. This CDR3 reads CASSYSSSDEQYF. CDR3 in DNA: TGTGCCAGCAGCTATTCTAGTAGCGACGAGCAGTACTTC.

This chain connects TRBV10-3 to TRBJ1-2, with D perhaps TRBD1 (5 bases). Trimming stripped 4 bases from V and 3 bases from J, with 15 bases between. Germline-derived CDR1 and CDR2 are ENHRY and SYGVKD. The CDR3 extends over 15 amino acids. The DNA of the CDR3 is TGTGCCATCAGTGGGGAGGGGACCGCGGACTATGGCTACACCTTC. Amino acids: CAISGEGTADYGYTF.

This chain joins TRBV5-6 and TRBJ1-2; TRBD1 might be the D (5 bases). CDR1 and CDR2 from the germline V gene are SGHDT and YYEEEE. The CDR3 covers 14 residues. The V end lost 4 bases, the J end lost 3 bases, and 13 bases lay between the germline ends. The CDR3: CASSGRDWDYGYTF. The CDR3 DNA is TGTGCCAGCAGCGGAAGGGACTGGGACTATGGCTACACCTTC.

The rearrangement joins TRBV30 to TRBJ2-2; D remains ambiguous. The CDR3 spans 13 residues. CDR1 is GTSNPN and CDR2 is SVGIG in the germline V gene (reference sequence). V was pared by 0 bases and J by 6 bases, with 8 bases between. In DNA, the CDR3 is TGTGCCTGGAGTGTACAATTGGCCGGGGAGCTGTTTTTT. It encodes CAWSVQLAGELFF.

The chain recombines TRBV9 with TRBJ1-1, with 7 bases lining up with TRBD1. Germline CDR1 is SGDLS and CDR2 is YYNGEE. This CDR3 is built from 15 residues. V lost 0 bases to trimming and J lost 4 bases; unmatched junction nucleotides: 6. CDR3 loop: CASSVEGARGTEAFF. The CDR3 bases are TGTGCCAGCAGCGTAGAGGGGGCGAGGGGCACTGAAGCTTTCTTT.

This clone counts as medium-sized. Within the sample, other DNA sequences also encode this same CDR3. The rearrangement joins TRBV6-5 to TRBJ1-4; unclear D gene. V lost 2 bases to trimming and J lost 5 bases, with 9 bases between them. The CDR3 totals 14 residues. Germline assignment: CDR1 MNHEY and CDR2 SVGAGI. The CDR3 is CASSYGQHNEKLFF. The CDR3 DNA follows: TGTGCCAGCAGTTACGGGCAGCACAATGAAAAACTGTTTTTT.

The J gene is TRBJ1-6, the V gene TRBV6-5; D is undetermined. The germline V gene has CDR1 MNHEY and CDR2 SVGAGI. The CDR3 totals 15 residues. V lost 7 bases and J 1 base, leaving 11 bases between the germline ends. The CDR3 coding sequence is TGTGCCAGCAAATATATGCAGTCCTATAATTCACCCCTCCACTTT. Translated, it gives CASKYMQSYNSPLHF.

This clone showed up just a few times. V is TRBV13 and J is TRBJ2-5, with 8 bases matching TRBD2. CDR1 is PRHDT and CDR2 is FYEKMQ in the germline V gene (reference sequence). V shed 1 base, J shed 4 bases, and the junction held 5 bases outside the gene matches. This CDR3 has 15 residues. The CDR3 nucleotides are TGTGCCAGCAGCTTAGAGGGACTAGAGGGAGAGACCCAGTACTTC. Translating it yields CASSLEGLEGETQYF.

V usage is TRBV7-2 and J usage is TRBJ2-5, with 8 bases aligning to TRBD1. CDR1 is SGHTA and CDR2 is FQGNSA in the germline V gene. The CDR3 sequence is 18 residues long. Trimming cost V 0 bases and J 2 bases; bases outside gene matches: 11. The CDR3 nucleotides read TGTGCCAGCAGCTTAGCTGCAGGGGGCGCGGGGTTGCAAGAGACCCAGTACTTC. The encoded protein is CASSLAAGGAGLQETQYF. Full variable domain (outside the CDR3, taken from reference TRBV7-2 and TRBJ2-5): GAGVSQSPSNKVTEKGKDVELRCDPISGHTALYWYRQSLGQGLEFLIYFQGNSAPDKSGLPSDRFSAERTGGSVSTLTIQRTQQEDSAVYLCASSLAAGGAGLQETQYFGPGTRLLVL.

This chain uses TRBV30 with TRBJ2-3; unclear D gene. The CDR3 loop spans 13 amino acids. Per germline, CDR1 GTSNPN and CDR2 SVGIG (reference sequence). V lost 0 bases to trimming and J lost 1 base, with 5 bases between them. The CDR3 bases are TGTGCCTGGAGTGTAGGCGGCACAGATACGCAGTATTTT. Its protein is CAWSVGGTDTQYF.

This chain connects TRBV4-1 to TRBJ1-2; TRBD1 matches 9 bases. Looked up from germline, CDR1 is MGHRA and CDR2 is YSYEKL. The CDR3 runs to 15 residues. J was trimmed by 4 bases and V by 1 base; bases with no gene match: 4. CDR3 coding DNA: TGCGCCAGCAGCCAAGCGGTACAGGGGGCCTATGGCTACACCTTC. Translated: CASSQAVQGAYGYTF.

This clone was picked up a small number of times. The chain uses TRBV6-5 and TRBJ2-7; 14 bases agree with TRBD2. Germline values: CDR1 MNHEY, CDR2 SVGAGI. The CDR3 sequence is 13 residues long. Trimming removed 5 bases from V and 6 bases from J; junction bases left unmatched: 0. CDR3 residues: CASSGLAGGEQYF. Written as DNA, the CDR3 is TGTGCCAGCAGTGGACTAGCGGGGGGCGAGCAGTACTTC.

CDR3 nucleotide sequence: TGTGCCAGCAGCTTGGGGTGGGCAGTCGAGCAGTACTTC. Residues: CASSLGWAVEQYF. The gene calls are TRBV7-2 and TRBJ2-7; no definite D call. The V end lost 3 bases, the J end lost 6 bases, and 12 bases lay between the germline ends. Germline V gene sequence: CDR1 SGHTA, CDR2 FQGNSA. CDR3 length equals 13 residues.

This clone appeared once. The J gene is TRBJ2-2, the V gene TRBV5-1; unclear D gene. V was shortened by 1 base and J by 2 bases, with 9 bases between the two germline ends. This CDR3 has 15 amino acids. The V gene's germline CDR1 is SGHRS and CDR2 YFSETQ. The CDR3 here is CASSLRPLNTGELFF. As DNA, the CDR3 is TGCGCCAGCAGCTTGAGGCCTTTAAACACCGGGGAGCTGTTTTTT.

The chain joins TRBV2 to TRBJ1-1, with D perhaps matching TRBD1 (6 bases). V lost 6 bases, J lost 4 bases, and 15 bases lay in between. The germline CDR1 and CDR2 sequences are SNHLY and FYNNEI. The CDR3 runs to 14 residues. CDR3 sequence (DNA): TGTGCCAGCAGGAGAGACAGGAGGGGCACTGAAGCTTTCTTT. It specifies CASRRDRRGTEAFF. Supplemented by reference TRBV2 and TRBJ1-1, the full variable domain reads EPEVTQTPSHQVTQMGQEVILRCVPISNHLYFYWYRQILGQKVEFLVSFYNNEISEKSEIFDDQFSVERPDGSNFTLKIRSTKLEDSAMYFCASRRDRRGTEAFFGQGTRLTVV.

The V gene is TRBV19, the J gene TRBJ1-2; TRBD1 matches at 10 bases. V gave up 5 bases and J gave up 5 bases; unmatched junction bases: 2. The CDR3 has 13 amino acids. From germline, CDR1 is LNHDA and CDR2 SQIVND (reference sequence). The CDR3 bases are TGTGCCAGTAGTCCGGGACAGGGGTATGGCTACACCTTC. This encodes CASSPGQGYGYTF.

The chain uses TRBV7-9 and TRBJ2-3; unclear D gene. This CDR3 spans 14 amino acids. Trimming removed 4 bases at V and 2 bases at J, with 10 bases between. CDR1 SEHNR and CDR2 FQNEAQ come from the germline V gene (reference sequence). This CDR3 is CASSSIQVTDTQYF. CDR3 nucleotides: TGTGCCAGCAGCTCCATCCAAGTCACAGATACGCAGTATTTT.

J is TRBJ1-3 and V is TRBV2, with D perhaps TRBD1 (5 bases). This CDR3 contains 15 residues. Looked up from germline, CDR1 is SNHLY and CDR2 is FYNNEI. Trimming shortened V by 6 bases and J by 0 bases, and 12 bases separated the two germline ends. The DNA for the CDR3 is TGTGCCAGCAGGTCTGGGGCGGCCTCTGGAAACACCATATATTTT. Encoded protein: CASRSGAASGNTIYF.